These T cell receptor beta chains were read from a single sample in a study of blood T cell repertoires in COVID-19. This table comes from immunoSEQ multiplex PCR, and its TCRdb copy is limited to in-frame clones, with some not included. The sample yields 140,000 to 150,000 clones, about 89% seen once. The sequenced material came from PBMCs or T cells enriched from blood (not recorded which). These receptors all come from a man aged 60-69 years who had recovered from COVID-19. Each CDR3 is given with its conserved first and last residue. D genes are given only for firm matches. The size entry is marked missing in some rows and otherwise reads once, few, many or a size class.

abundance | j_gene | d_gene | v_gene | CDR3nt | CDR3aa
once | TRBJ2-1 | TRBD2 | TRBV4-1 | TGCGCCAGCAGCCAATCCGGTAGCGGGGCCTCCTACAATGAGCAGTTCTTC | CASSQSGSGASYNEQFF
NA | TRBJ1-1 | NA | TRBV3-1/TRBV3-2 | TGTGCCAGCAGCCAAGTCGCAGGCACTGAAGCTTTCTTT | CASSQVAGTEAFF
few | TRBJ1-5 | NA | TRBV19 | TGTGCCAGTAGTATAGGGGCTTCCCAGCCCCAGCATTTT | CASSIGASQPQHF
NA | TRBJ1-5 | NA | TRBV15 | TGTGCCACCAGCGAGAGAGGTATAATGTCCCAGCATTTT | CATSERGIMSQHF
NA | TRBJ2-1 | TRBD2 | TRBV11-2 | TGTGCCAGCAGCTCGGCCGGGAGGTACAATGAGCAGTTCTTC | CASSSAGRYNEQFF
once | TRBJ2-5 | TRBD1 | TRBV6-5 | TGTGCCAGCAGTTACTCCACAGGGGAGAAGACCCAGTACTTC | CASSYSTGEKTQYF
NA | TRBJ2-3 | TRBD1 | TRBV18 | TGTGCCAGCTCACGGGGACAGGGAATTGTAGATACGCAGTATTTT | CASSRGQGIVDTQYF
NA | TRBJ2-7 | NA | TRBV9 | TGTGCCAGCAGCGTAGGCGGAGAGGAGCAGTACTTC | CASSVGGEEQYF
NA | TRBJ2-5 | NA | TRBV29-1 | TGCAGCGTTGGGGGAGGCAACCAAGAGACCCAGTACTTC | CSVGGGNQETQYF
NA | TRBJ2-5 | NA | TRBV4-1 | TGCGCCAGCAGCCGTGGACAGCAAGAGACCCAGTACTTC | CASSRGQQETQYF
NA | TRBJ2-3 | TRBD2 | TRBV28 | TGTGCCAGCGAAGCGGGAGGCACAGATACGCAGTATTTT | CASEAGGTDTQYF
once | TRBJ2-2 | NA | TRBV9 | TGTGCCAGCAGCGTCCAGGGAACCGGGGAGCTGTTTTTT | CASSVQGTGELFF
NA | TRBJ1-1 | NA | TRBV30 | TGTGCCTGGAGCGTTGGTCAGTTAAACACTGAAGCTTTCTTT | CAWSVGQLNTEAFF
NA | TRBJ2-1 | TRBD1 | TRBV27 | TGTGCCAGCGGACTTGGTGGGACAGGGATTTACAATGAGCAGTTCTTC | CASGLGGTGIYNEQFF
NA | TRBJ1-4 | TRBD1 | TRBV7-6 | TGTGCCAGCAGCTTAGCGTCGGGACAGGGGGCTCCGATTGCAACTAATGAAAAACTGTTTTTT | CASSLASGQGAPIATNEKLFF
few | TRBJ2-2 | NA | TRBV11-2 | TGTGCCAGCAGCGGCCGATCCGCCGGGGAGCTGTTTTTT | CASSGRSAGELFF
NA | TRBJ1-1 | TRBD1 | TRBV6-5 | TGTGCCAGCAGTAGACAGGGGTACACTGAAGCTTTCTTT | CASSRQGYTEAFF
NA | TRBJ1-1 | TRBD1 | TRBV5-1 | TGCGCCAGCAGGATGGGGCAGGGGGCGATTGTCGACACTGAAGCTTTCTTT | CASRMGQGAIVDTEAFF